The clone carrying this T cell receptor beta chain was counted at least ten times. Its antigen is not known. Unique molecular identifiers were present on the cDNA, which also gained a universal primer site by template switching. In TCRdb, the 5' RACE reads were re-called with MiXCR into one record per CDR3 protein. The sample lists some 660,000 distinct CDR3 sequences, 8% to 9% occurring once. The germline V gene has CDR1 LGHNA and CDR2 YNFKEQ. The CDR3 is 15 residues long. V dropped 2 bases and J dropped 2 bases, with 11 bases sitting between them. This entry comes from a study of identical twins. Findings and caveats of the study: For monozygotic twins, models underestimated out-of-frame TCR alpha sharing. Insertions were reduced in abundant cord blood beta clonotypes but not in memory repertoires.

The data were also submitted as part of a second study, on yellow fever vaccine responses in identical twins.

This receptor was taken from a woman between 18 and 29 years old in good health. The source material was PBMCs. J is TRBJ2-3 and V is TRBV4-2; D unclear. As DNA, the CDR3 is TGTGCCAGCAGCCAAACGTCAAAAAACACAGATACGCAGTATTTT. Protein sequence: CASSQTSKNTDTQYF.